This T cell receptor (beta chain) was identified during a study of PD-1 blockade in classical Hodgkin lymphoma. Worth noting for this clone: The antigen is not known.

The patients all showed relapse after autologous stem cell transplantation, while their brentuximab vedotin exposure varied. V was pared by 1 base and J by 5 bases, with 12 bases between. Germline V gene lookup returns CDR1 MNHEY and CDR2 SVGAGI. This CDR3 is built from 15 residues. Notes on the study in general: Patients starting nivolumab under 1 year after ASCT were excluded.

Using immunoSEQ multiplex PCR, the repertoire was profiled, and TCRdb retains in-frame clones only, with some absent. Here the sample spans about 13,000 clones, around 90% being singletons. This sample comprised peripheral blood mononuclear cells (PBMCs), obtained at baseline. The genes are TRBV6-5 and TRBJ2-1; D may be TRBD1 (6 bases). The origin of this receptor is a human donor with classical Hodgkin lymphoma. CDR3 protein: CASSYFRTVNNEQFF. As DNA, the CDR3 is TGTGCCAGCAGTTACTTCAGGACAGTCAACAATGAGCAGTTCTTC.